This TCR beta chain was recovered during a study of OX40 agonist ivuxolimab in advanced cancers. Libraries were prepared by immunoSEQ multiplex PCR; TCRdb keeps only in-frame clonotypes and omits some of them. The sample shows about 51,000 clones, 88% of them seen only once. This TCR derives from an adult with an advanced solid tumor such as melanoma, head and neck, liver or kidney cancer. The sample in question was CD4+ or CD8+ T cells sorted from blood, obtained in a trial of the OX40 agonist ivuxolimab.

For the CDR3, the DNA is TGTGCCAGTAGTATCGGGACTAACAATGAGCAGTTCTTC. It yields the protein CASSIGTNNEQFF. The chain recombines TRBV19 with TRBJ2-1; 7 positions match TRBD2. V dropped 3 bases and J dropped 5; count of bases not matched to a gene: 1. The germline gives CDR1 LNHDA, CDR2 SQIVND (reference sequence). This CDR3 has 13 amino acids.